Listed below are T cell receptor beta chains from one sample, sequenced in a study of T cells in Graves' hyperthyroidism and ophthalmopathy. TCRdb re-called the multiplex PCR reads through MiXCR, storing one row per CDR3 protein. The data show 450,000 to 600,000 distinct CDR3 sequences, just under 20% seen once. The sample was blood. The origin of the receptors is a man aged 35-49 years with Graves' ophthalmopathy. Both conserved end residues are part of each CDR3. Fields, in order: CDR3 DNA, CDR3 protein, V gene, D gene, clone size, J gene. The D gene is left open where the match is weak. Only part of the rows carry a size: once, few, many, or a class if the clone is expanded.

cdr3_nt: TGTGCCAGCAGCGGAGACACCTACGAGCAGTACTTC
cdr3_aa: CASSGDTYEQYF
v_call: TRBV7-2
d_call: .
clone_size: many
j_call: TRBJ2-7

cdr3_nt: TGTGCCAGCAGTTTATTGATCAGGCGCACAGATACGCAGTATTTT
cdr3_aa: CASSLLIRRTDTQYF
v_call: TRBV28
d_call: .
clone_size: .
j_call: TRBJ2-3

cdr3_nt: TGTGCCAGCAGCTTAACCTCTAGCGGGTCGACAGGTACGCAGTATTTT
cdr3_aa: CASSLTSSGSTGTQYF
v_call: TRBV7-6
d_call: TRBD2
clone_size: .
j_call: TRBJ2-3

cdr3_nt: TGCAGTGCTAGACAACGCGGGGGGGCCAAGGGCGAGACCCAGTACTTC
cdr3_aa: CSARQRGGAKGETQYF
v_call: TRBV20-1
d_call: TRBD2
clone_size: many
j_call: TRBJ2-5

cdr3_nt: TGTGCTAGTGGTTGGGTCCCAGGGACAAACGTAGCTGGGGCCAACGTCCTGACTTTC
cdr3_aa: CASGWVPGTNVAGANVLTF
v_call: TRBV12-5
d_call: .
clone_size: few
j_call: TRBJ2-6

cdr3_nt: TGTGCCATCAGCCGACAGGGGAGTCAGCCCCAGCATTTT
cdr3_aa: CAISRQGSQPQHF
v_call: TRBV10-3
d_call: TRBD1
clone_size: few
j_call: TRBJ1-5

cdr3_nt: TGTGCCACCAGCAAGGCAGGGATAAGCTACAATGAGCAGTTCTTC
cdr3_aa: CATSKAGISYNEQFF
v_call: TRBV15
d_call: .
clone_size: few
j_call: TRBJ2-1

cdr3_nt: TGTGCCAGCAGCATAACCGGCGGGCGGGACTTGTACAATGAGCAGTTCTTC
cdr3_aa: CASSITGGRDLYNEQFF
v_call: TRBV14
d_call: .
clone_size: few
j_call: TRBJ2-1

cdr3_nt: TGTGCCTGGGGCGTGGGGAGCTCCTACAATGAGCAGTTCTTC
cdr3_aa: CAWGVGSSYNEQFF
v_call: TRBV30
d_call: .
clone_size: many
j_call: TRBJ2-1

cdr3_nt: TGTGCCAGCTCACCACGGGACCTCGGGGGCACCGGGGAGCTGTTTTTT
cdr3_aa: CASSPRDLGGTGELFF
v_call: TRBV18
d_call: .
clone_size: .
j_call: TRBJ2-2

cdr3_nt: TGTGCCAGCAGCTGGATAGCTCGAACGGACCAAGAGACCCAGTACTTC
cdr3_aa: CASSWIARTDQETQYF
v_call: TRBV7-9
d_call: .
clone_size: few
j_call: TRBJ2-5

cdr3_nt: TGCGCCAGCAGCTTGGTTATTAGTTACGAGCAGTACTTC
cdr3_aa: CASSLVISYEQYF
v_call: TRBV5-1
d_call: .
clone_size: few
j_call: TRBJ2-7

cdr3_nt: .
cdr3_aa: CASTGSGTTTPGSCFF
v_call: TRBV2
d_call: .
clone_size: .
j_call: TRBJ2-2

cdr3_nt: TGTGCCAGCAGTTTAACCCGGACCTCCTACGAGCAGTACTTC
cdr3_aa: CASSLTRTSYEQYF
v_call: TRBV28
d_call: .
clone_size: .
j_call: TRBJ2-7

cdr3_nt: TGTGCCAGCCGGTATGCACAGGGTCTCGGTTATGGCTACACCTTC
cdr3_aa: CASRYAQGLGYGYTF
v_call: TRBV28
d_call: .
clone_size: .
j_call: TRBJ1-2

cdr3_nt: TGTGCCAGCAGCGTAGGGAGACTCACCGGGGAGCTGTTTTTT
cdr3_aa: CASSVGRLTGELFF
v_call: TRBV9
d_call: .
clone_size: .
j_call: TRBJ2-2